The source of this TCR beta chain is a study of blood T cell repertoires in COVID-19. The overall study: Acute-phase and convalescent COVID-19 samples originated in the United States, Italy and Spain.

Per the study methods: Reference gene primer amplification yielded estimated nucleated cell counts. This table comes from immunoSEQ multiplex PCR, and its TCRdb copy is limited to in-frame clones, with some not included. For V, J and clone size, that table is used; D and trimming come from the DNA. This table holds about 160,000 clones, around 84% found once. Germline assignment: CDR1 MGHRA and CDR2 YSYEKL. CDR3 size: 16 residues. As to this clone: At one end, the junction sequence differs from germline, possibly due to a read error.

In terms of age and location, participants ranged from roughly 18 to 95 years and lived in about two dozen US areas. Self-reported history from a screening survey and questionnaire set each donor's cohort. The sample consisted of PBMCs or T cells enriched from blood (not recorded which). This clonotype was obtained from a woman between 50 and 59 years old who had recovered from COVID-19. This sequence joins TRBV4-1 and TRBJ2-5, with 8 bases identical to TRBD2. The CDR3 reads CASRQEEDGRAQTQYF. CDR3 in DNA: TGCGCCAGCAGGCAAGAGGAGGACGGGAGGGCGCAGACCCAGTACTTC.